This TCR beta chain is from a study of T cells in localized non-small cell lung cancer. Study-level results: Because researchers sequenced only one region of the tumor, heterogeneity is still possible. Among blood samples, higher T cell density accompanied longer overall survival. Clonality of T cells reached its maximum in uninvolved adjacent lung, surpassing tumor.

This CDR3 has 16 amino acids. V lost 5 bases and J 6 bases, leaving 20 bases between the germline ends. Germline V lookup: CDR1 LNHDA, CDR2 SQIVND (reference sequence). Some clones are missing from TCRdb's copy, which holds only in-frame ones; the method was immunoSEQ multiplex PCR. Of 30,000 or so clones listed, 75% to 95% are singletons. With regard to this clone: Its target is unknown.

V is TRBV19 and J is TRBJ1-5; the D gene is possibly TRBD1 (6 bases). This clonotype originated in a female donor of 60 years or more with stage I lung adenocarcinoma. The source material was peripheral blood, sampled before any cancer treatment. The CDR3 nucleotides read TGTGCCAGTAGTCCCTGGTGGGGGCAGATCGGTCAGCCCCAGCATTTT. As protein: CASSPWWGQIGQPQHF.